This T cell receptor (beta chain) derives from a study of regulatory T cells in long-lasting Graves disease. This CDR3 is built from 13 residues. The germline CDR1 and CDR2 sequences are LNHDA and SQIVND (reference sequence). V was pared by 9 bases and J by 5 bases, with 10 bases of the junction left unmatched. Construction of TCR beta libraries relied on iRepertoire HTBI primers and on Arm-PCR targeting CDR3 regions. TCRdb called the multiplex PCR reads again in MiXCR, with one record for every CDR3 protein. The sample records 450,000 or so distinct CDR3 sequences, about 22% being singletons. Time point meaning: persistent/refractory GD, antithyroid drugs over 5 years with positive TRAb. The TCR library was made from RNA extracted from PBMCs. The sample holds many counts of this clonotype.

The source material was peripheral blood mononuclear cells (PBMCs), sampled when the disease was refractory, from a patient treated with antithyroid drugs. This rearrangement joins TRBV19 to TRBJ2-7; 7 bases fit TRBD1. The clonotype was recovered from a female donor with Graves disease. The CDR3 sequence is CARRQGLTDEQYF. The CDR3 bases are TGTGCCAGACGACAGGGCTTGACGGACGAGCAGTACTTC.